The rows below give T cell receptor beta chains drawn from one sample of a study of STAT5B mutations in CD4+ large granular lymphocyte leukemia. Sequencing used immunoSEQ multiplex PCR; TCRdb keeps in-frame clones, though not all of them. The table lists more than 30,000 clones, roughly 91% of them singletons. Sequences were obtained from CD4+ T cells from blood buffy coats. The receptors derive from a human donor in good health. Both conserved end residues are part of each CDR3. The D gene is left open where the match is weak. Size values are once, few and many counts, or a class for expanded clones, and some rows have none.

cdr3_length | j_call | d_call | v_call | clone_size | cdr3_nt | cdr3_aa
15 | TRBJ2-1 | NA | TRBV25-1 | NA | TGTGCCAGCAGTGAATCCCCGGCAGGGAACAATGAGCAGTTCTTC | CASSESPAGNNEQFF
15 | TRBJ2-1 | TRBD1 | TRBV9 | NA | TGTGCCAGCAGCGCGACAGGGGCGTCCTACAATGAGCAGTTCTTC | CASSATGASYNEQFF
13 | TRBJ2-2 | NA | TRBV5-4 | few | TGTGCCAGCAGCTTGGTCGGCACCGGGGAGCTGTTTTTT | CASSLVGTGELFF
16 | TRBJ1-4 | NA | TRBV5-1 | NA | TGCGCCAGCAGCTTGGGGTCAAGGGCCGCTAATGAAAAACTGTTTTTT | CASSLGSRAANEKLFF
17 | TRBJ1-1 | NA | TRBV28 | NA | TGTGCCAGCAGTTCTATCTGGGTGTCACTTCAGAACACTGAAGCTTTCTTT | CASSSIWVSLQNTEAFF
13 | TRBJ2-1 | TRBD2 | TRBV27 | NA | TGTGCCAGCAGTCCCGGGAGGGTCAATGAGCAGTTCTTC | CASSPGRVNEQFF
15 | TRBJ2-7 | TRBD1 | TRBV7-9 | NA | TGTGCCAGCAGCCCCCCGACAGGGGTCGTGTACGAGCAGTACTTC | CASSPPTGVVYEQYF
15 | TRBJ2-4 | TRBD1 | TRBV19 | NA | TGTGCCAGTAGTATACAGACAGGGGGCACAAACATTCAGTACTTC | CASSIQTGGTNIQYF
15 | TRBJ2-7 | NA | TRBV19 | NA | TGTGCCAGTAGTATCTCCCGATTGGACAGCTACGAGCAGTACTTC | CASSISRLDSYEQYF
13 | TRBJ2-1 | TRBD2 | TRBV10-1 | NA | TGCGCCAGCAGTTACGAACTAGCGAGCGAGCAGTTCTTC | CASSYELASEQFF
15 | TRBJ2-3 | NA | TRBV25-1 | NA | TGTGCCAGCAGTGAATACAGAACACCGTCTGATACGCAGTATTTT | CASSEYRTPSDTQYF
14 | TRBJ1-3 | NA | TRBV18 | NA | TGTGCCAGCTCGCCTAACAGGGACGGGAACACCATATATTTT | CASSPNRDGNTIYF
14 | TRBJ2-2 | TRBD2 | TRBV10-3 | NA | TGTGCCAGCCTAGCGGGAGGCGGGGCCGGGGAGCTGTTTTTT | CASLAGGGAGELFF
16 | TRBJ2-7 | TRBD2 | TRBV28 | NA | TGTGCCAGCAGCTCAACCGGGACTAGCGGGACGGTCGAGCAGTACTTC | CASSSTGTSGTVEQYF
14 | TRBJ2-5 | NA | TRBV11-3 | NA | TGTGCCAGCAGCTTTGATACCCTTAACGACGACCAGTACTTC | CASSFDTLNDDQYF
14 | TRBJ1-2 | TRBD1 | TRBV6-1 | NA | TGTGCCAGCAACCCGACAGGGGTCGTACCCCGCTACACCTTC | CASNPTGVVPRYTF
13 | TRBJ2-7 | TRBD2 | TRBV5-1 | NA | TGCGCCAGCCTTGCGGGAGGGACCTACGAGCAGTACTTC | CASLAGGTYEQYF
15 | TRBJ1-5 | NA | TRBV2 | NA | TGTGCCAGCAGTGAAGAATCGGCAGTGAATCAGCCCCAGCATTTT | CASSEESAVNQPQHF
14 | TRBJ2-7 | NA | TRBV30 | NA | TGTGCCTGGACCTTGTCAGGGGGGGGGTACGAGCAGTACTTC | CAWTLSGGGYEQYF
15 | TRBJ2-1 | NA | TRBV27 | NA | TGTGCCAGCAGCCCTCCTGCGGGACCGGAAAATGAGCAGTTCTTC | CASSPPAGPENEQFF
11 | TRBJ2-1 | NA | TRBV11-2 | NA | TGTGCCAGCAGCTTAGGGAATGAGCAGTTCTTC | CASSLGNEQFF
9 | TRBJ1-6 | NA | TRBV29-1 | NA | TGCAGCGCTGCCCCACCCCTCCACTTT | CSAAPPLHF
13 | TRBJ2-7 | NA | TRBV7-3 | NA | TGTGCCAGCAGCTTAGTGGCTGGAGGCGAGCAGTACTTC | CASSLVAGGEQYF
14 | TRBJ2-3 | TRBD2 | TRBV9 | NA | TGTGCCAGCAGCGTTGGGGCTAGCGGAGATACGCAGTATTTT | CASSVGASGDTQYF
13 | TRBJ2-7 | TRBD2 | TRBV10-1 | NA | TGCGCCAGCAGTGAGTGGGTAGCGGGATTGCAGTACTTC | CASSEWVAGLQYF
12 | TRBJ1-2 | NA | TRBV6-1 | NA | TGTGCCAGCGTGGAAGGGAACTATGGCTACACCTTC | CASVEGNYGYTF
14 | TRBJ2-7 | NA | TRBV18 | NA | TGTGCCAGCTCACCAGGGAAAGGTTCCTACGAGCAGTACTTC | CASSPGKGSYEQYF
13 | TRBJ1-1 | TRBD1 | TRBV27 | NA | TGTGCCAGCAGTTTTCCGGGACAGGGGGCGGCTTTCTTT | CASSFPGQGAAFF
15 | TRBJ2-1 | NA | TRBV5-1 | NA | TGCGCCAGCAGCTTCGGAGGAGACTCCTACAATGAGCAGTTCTTC | CASSFGGDSYNEQFF
15 | TRBJ1-2 | NA | TRBV19 | NA | TGTGCCAGTACCCCCTTGGGGACAAAGGGCTATGGCTACACCTTC | CASTPLGTKGYGYTF
15 | TRBJ2-3 | NA | TRBV18 | once | TGTGCCAGCTCACCATCGGGACTTAGCACAGATACGCAGTATTTT | CASSPSGLSTDTQYF
15 | TRBJ1-2 | TRBD1 | TRBV27 | NA | TGTGCCAGCAGTCCGCCGGGACAGGGCTTCAGTGGCTACACCTTC | CASSPPGQGFSGYTF
13 | TRBJ1-1 | NA | TRBV29-1 | NA | TGCAGCGTTGAAAAGGGACTCGAAAGGGAGGCTTTCTTT | CSVEKGLEREAFF
14 | TRBJ2-3 | TRBD2 | TRBV6-5 | NA | TGTGCCAGCAGACGAGGACTAGTCACAGATACGCAGTATTTT | CASRRGLVTDTQYF
14 | TRBJ2-7 | NA | TRBV5-1 | NA | TGCGCCAGCAGTAGAGCCCGCCTGGAGGACGAGCAGTACTTC | CASSRARLEDEQYF
13 | TRBJ1-1 | NA | TRBV2 | NA | TGTGCCAGCAGTGAAGAAATGAACACTGAAGCTTTCTTT | CASSEEMNTEAFF
15 | TRBJ2-3 | TRBD2 | TRBV6-1 | NA | TGTGCCAGCAGTGCTTTAGCGGGGAATCGAGATACGCAGTATTTT | CASSALAGNRDTQYF
16 | TRBJ2-6 | NA | TRBV27 | NA | TGTGCCAGCAAAAACGCAGGGTCTCTGTGGGCCAACGTCCTGACTTTC | CASKNAGSLWANVLTF
14 | TRBJ2-3 | NA | TRBV7-7 | NA | TGTGCCAGCAGCTTGGGAGCCCACACAGATACGCAGTATTTT | CASSLGAHTDTQYF
17 | TRBJ1-3 | NA | TRBV9 | NA | TGTGCCAGCAGTGCCAGGTTGGGGCCTTTCTCTGGAAACACCATATATTTT | CASSARLGPFSGNTIYF
16 | TRBJ2-7 | TRBD2 | TRBV5-1 | NA | TGCGCCAGCAGCTTGGCGGCCGGCGGGAGTCCCTACGAGCAGTACTTC | CASSLAAGGSPYEQYF
13 | TRBJ1-6 | TRBD1 | TRBV5-1 | NA | TGCGCCAGCAGGGACAGGGGAGGTTCACCCCTCCACTTT | CASRDRGGSPLHF
13 | TRBJ1-5 | NA | TRBV7-2 | NA | TGTGCCAGCAGCTTAGGCCGTAATCAGCCCCAGCATTTT | CASSLGRNQPQHF
18 | TRBJ2-7 | TRBD2 | TRBV2 | NA | TGTGCCAGCAGTGTGGGGCCTTTTAGCGGGAGGGCCGGAAACGAGCAGTACTTC | CASSVGPFSGRAGNEQYF
13 | TRBJ1-1 | NA | TRBV27 | NA | TGTGCCAGCAGCCCCTTAATGAACACTGAAGCTTTCTTT | CASSPLMNTEAFF
16 | TRBJ2-3 | NA | TRBV9 | NA | TGTGCCAGCAGCGTCGGGGCAACCTATAGCACAGATACGCAGTATTTT | CASSVGATYSTDTQYF
14 | TRBJ1-2 | NA | TRBV30 | NA | TGTGCCTGGAGTCCCCACTCAGTAAACTATGGCTACACCTTC | CAWSPHSVNYGYTF
14 | TRBJ2-3 | NA | TRBV19 | NA | TGTGCCAGTAGTATAGGCGGGAGCACAGATACGCAGTATTTT | CASSIGGSTDTQYF
13 | TRBJ2-7 | NA | TRBV6-5 | once | TGTGCCAGCAGTTCCCGGACTCACTACGAGCAGTACTTC | CASSSRTHYEQYF
13 | TRBJ2-7 | NA | TRBV28 | NA | TGTGCCGGAAATAGGGGGGGGATGGTGGAGCAGTACTTC | CAGNRGGMVEQYF
13 | TRBJ2-2 | NA | TRBV28 | NA | TGTGCCAGTAACAGGGGAGGTCTAGGGGAGCTGTTTTTT | CASNRGGLGELFF
16 | TRBJ2-7 | TRBD1 | TRBV6-1 | NA | TGTGCCAGCAGTGATGACGGACAGGGGGCGGCCTACGAGCAGTACTTC | CASSDDGQGAAYEQYF
15 | TRBJ1-1 | NA | TRBV27 | NA | TGTGCCAGCAGTTTATCAGGGGTACTGAACACTGAAGCTTTCTTT | CASSLSGVLNTEAFF
15 | TRBJ2-1 | NA | TRBV11-2 | NA | TGTGCCAGCAGCTTAGAGGGGTTCTCATACAATGAGCAGTTCTTC | CASSLEGFSYNEQFF
15 | TRBJ1-1 | NA | TRBV15 | NA | TGTGCCACCAGCAGAGATCTTGGCACCTGGACTGAAGCTTTCTTT | CATSRDLGTWTEAFF
13 | TRBJ1-2 | NA | TRBV5-1 | NA | TGCGCCAGCAGCTTGGGAGGGAACTATGGCTACACCTTC | CASSLGGNYGYTF
14 | TRBJ1-6 | TRBD1 | TRBV27 | NA | TGTGCCAGCAGCCCAGGGACAGGGGGTTCACCCCTCCACTTT | CASSPGTGGSPLHF
14 | TRBJ2-2 | NA | TRBV7-7 | NA | TGTGCTAGCAGCTTAGCAGGGCAGACCGGGGAGCTGTTTTTT | CASSLAGQTGELFF
16 | TRBJ2-2 | TRBD2 | TRBV9 | NA | TGTGCCAGCAGCCTCGGACTAGTTTCGAACACCGGGGAGCTGTTTTTT | CASSLGLVSNTGELFF